The 18 T cell receptor beta chains presented below share a single source sample, sequenced in a study of cytomegalovirus exposure and HLA in healthy donors. Primers included in the PCR were 60 Vbeta and 13 Jbeta primers. Data came from immunoSEQ multiplex PCR; TCRdb stores just in-frame clones and leaves some out. Of 100,000 to 150,000 clones in the sample, approximately 76% are singletons; the top ten hold roughly a sixth. Specimen: PBMCs. The receptors stem from a man aged 45-65 years in good health and CMV-seropositive.

The gene calls are TRBV11-3 and TRBJ2-7; the match to TRBD2 covers 7 bases. Germline CDR1 and CDR2: SGHNT and YENEEA. The V segment lost 0 bases and the J segment 6 bases; nucleotides outside the gene matches: 2. This CDR3 spans 13 amino acids. The CDR3 bases are TGTGCCAGCAGCTTAGAGGGAGGGGTCGAGCAGTACTTC. It specifies CASSLEGGVEQYF.

The CDR3 DNA reads TGTGCCAGCATAGCGGGACAGGGGACCAATCAGCCCCAGCATTTT. Residues: CASIAGQGTNQPQHF. The chain joins TRBV6-5 to TRBJ1-5, with TRBD1 matching over 10 bases. The CDR3 is 15 residues long. With 7 bases clipped from V and 3 bases from J, the junction kept 6 bases outside the gene matches. Germline V gives CDR1 MNHEY, CDR2 SVGAGI.

V usage is TRBV11-2 and J usage is TRBJ1-1; TRBD1 matches at 11 bases. Losses at the gene ends were 5 bases for V and 10 bases for J; bases not matched to a gene: 6. Germline CDR1 and CDR2: SGHAT and FQNNGV. The CDR3 extends over 13 amino acids. In DNA, the CDR3 is TGTGCCAGCAGCCTTGGGACAGGGGGTACAGCTTTCTTT. This codes for CASSLGTGGTAFF. Variable domain in full (rest from reference TRBV11-2 and TRBJ1-1): EAGVAQSPRYKIIEKRQSVAFWCNPISGHATLYWYQQILGQGPKLLIQFQNNGVVDDSQLPKDRFSAERLKGVDSTLKIQPAKLEDSAVYLCASSLGTGGTAFFGQGTRLTVV.

The chain links TRBV19 to TRBJ2-7, with TRBD2 matching over 8 bases. CDR3 length: 14 residues. The germline V gene has CDR1 LNHDA and CDR2 SQIVND (reference sequence). Unmatched junction bases numbered 2, after V lost 4 bases and J lost 0 bases. The CDR3 sequence is CASSSGRTSYEQYF. The CDR3 DNA reads TGTGCCAGTAGTAGCGGGAGGACCTCCTACGAGCAGTACTTC.

There are a few counts of this clone. The chain has TRBV28 and TRBJ2-5, with D possibly TRBD2 on 6 matching bases. The germline V gene encodes CDR1 MDHEN and CDR2 SYDVKM. There are 14 residues in the CDR3. V was shortened by 0 bases and J by 3 bases, with 8 bases between the two germline ends. For the CDR3, the DNA is TGTGCCAGCAGTTTATGGACGGGGGAAGAGACCCAGTACTTC. This translates into CASSLWTGEETQYF.

The chain carries TRBV5-1 and TRBJ2-5, with 11 bases lining up with TRBD2. V dropped 4 bases and J dropped 4; count of bases not matched to a gene: 6. The CDR3 contains 15 residues. Germline assignment: CDR1 SGHRS and CDR2 YFSETQ. As DNA, the CDR3 is TGCGCCAGCAGCGATACTAGCGGGAGTCCAGAGACCCAGTACTTC. This sequence encodes CASSDTSGSPETQYF.

The gene calls are TRBV19 and TRBJ2-5; 7 positions match TRBD1. Per the germline V gene, CDR1 is LNHDA and CDR2 is SQIVND (reference sequence). There are 13 residues in the CDR3. The J segment lost 3 bases and the V segment lost 4 bases, leaving 2 bases of the junction unmatched. The chain's CDR3 is CASSTGQKETQYF. The CDR3 DNA reads as TGTGCCAGTAGTACGGGACAGAAAGAGACCCAGTACTTC.

This clone was detected once. The rearrangement uses TRBV25-1 and TRBJ2-4, with D unresolved. There are 16 residues in the CDR3. CDR1 is MGHDK and CDR2 is SYGVNS in the germline V gene. Trimming removed 1 base from V and 0 bases from J, with 10 bases in between. CDR3 DNA sequence: TGTGCCAGCAGTGAATTTGGCGGAGCAGCCAAAAACATTCAGTACTTC. Residues: CASSEFGGAAKNIQYF.

The chain has TRBV5-4 and TRBJ2-2; 8 bases match TRBD2. V trimming: 0 bases; J trimming: 5 bases; junction bases outside the gene matches: 6. This CDR3 contains 16 residues. Germline values: CDR1 SGHNT, CDR2 YYREEE (reference sequence). The CDR3 DNA sequence: TGTGCCAGCAGCTTGGGCCAGCGGGAGAGTACCGGGGAGCTGTTTTTT. This sequence encodes CASSLGQRESTGELFF.

The chain recombines TRBV27 with TRBJ2-1; D unresolved. CDR1 is MNHEY and CDR2 is SMNVEV in the germline V gene (reference sequence). Trimming left V 8 bases short and J 4 bases short, with 9 bases between. This CDR3 is built from 12 residues. The DNA of the CDR3 is TGTGCCAGCGGCAGCGCGTACAATGAGCAGTTCTTC. It specifies CASGSAYNEQFF.

The chain carries TRBV11-2 and TRBJ1-3; no clear D gene. V was pared by 2 bases and J by 0 bases, with 11 bases between. The germline V gene has CDR1 SGHAT and CDR2 FQNNGV. The CDR3 has 16 amino acids. The CDR3 nucleotides are TGTGCCAGCAGCTTAAATGTTGACATCTCTGGAAACACCATATATTTT. Protein: CASSLNVDISGNTIYF.

The chain couples TRBV28 to TRBJ1-1; the D is unclear. Trimming stripped 7 bases from V and 3 bases from J, with 12 bases between. The CDR3 extends over 13 amino acids. Germline V gene data show CDR1 as MDHEN and CDR2 as SYDVKM. CDR3 amino acids: CASTTVGYTEAFF. The CDR3 region has the DNA TGTGCCAGCACCACCGTCGGGTACACTGAAGCTTTCTTT.

V is TRBV6-1 and J is TRBJ2-7, with TRBD2 as a possible D gene (5 bases). Trimming took off 2 bases at V and 5 bases at J, with 16 bases between the two ends. Germline V gene lookup returns CDR1 MNHNS and CDR2 SASEGT. The CDR3 is 15 amino acids. The CDR3 region has the DNA TGTGCCAGCAGTGAATCGGGAACAGCGAGAAACGAGCAGTACTTC. Residues: CASSESGTARNEQYF.

V gene TRBV7-2 combines with J gene TRBJ2-5; no clear D. This CDR3 comprises 14 residues. Trimming removed 4 bases from V and 4 bases from J, with 13 bases in between. Germline CDR1 is SGHTA and CDR2 is FQGNSA. CDR3 in amino acids: CASSSEVLPETQYF. CDR3 sequence (DNA): TGTGCCAGCAGCTCAGAGGTTCTTCCAGAGACCCAGTACTTC.

V gene TRBV10-1 combines with J gene TRBJ1-5; D is possibly TRBD1 (6 bases). Trimming pared 3 bases from V and 6 bases from J, leaving 12 bases between. The CDR3 contains 14 residues. Germline V gives CDR1 WNHNN, CDR2 SYGVQD (reference sequence). CDR3 nucleotides: TGCGCCAGCAGTGATGGCGGGGGGCCTCAGCCCCAGCATTTT. Its translation is CASSDGGGPQPQHF.

This chain links TRBV5-5 with TRBJ2-3; 7 bases fit TRBD2. V lost 4 bases to trimming and J lost 2 bases; unmatched junction nucleotides: 7. This CDR3 contains 15 residues. Germline loops: CDR1 SGHKS, CDR2 YYEKEE (reference sequence). CDR3 sequence: CASSPVTSDTDTQYF. DNA of the CDR3: TGTGCCAGCAGCCCCGTTACTAGCGACACAGATACGCAGTATTTT.

The rearrangement uses TRBV4-3 and TRBJ1-1, with D uncertain. The CDR3 has 14 amino acids. The ends were cut back, 1 base at V and 3 bases at J, with 9 bases in the middle. Germline V gene lookup returns CDR1 LGHNA and CDR2 YSLEER. CDR3: CASSQVGTDTEAFF. In nucleotides, the CDR3 is TGCGCCAGCAGCCAAGTTGGTACTGACACTGAAGCTTTCTTT.

The chain carries TRBV5-1 and TRBJ2-3; 7 nucleotides align to TRBD2. This CDR3 has 15 amino acids. In germline, CDR1 is SGHRS, CDR2 YFSETQ. J was trimmed by 4 bases and V by 2 bases; bases with no gene match: 7. The CDR3 nucleotides read TGCGCCAGCAGCTTAAAGCGGGACGGGGCAGATACGCAGTATTTT. This codes for CASSLKRDGADTQYF. Supplemented by reference TRBV5-1 and TRBJ2-3, the full variable domain reads KAGVTQTPRYLIKTRGQQVTLSCSPISGHRSVSWYQQTPGQGLQFLFEYFSETQRNKGNFPGRFSGRQFSNSRSEMNVSTLELGDSALYLCASSLKRDGADTQYFGPGTRLTVL.